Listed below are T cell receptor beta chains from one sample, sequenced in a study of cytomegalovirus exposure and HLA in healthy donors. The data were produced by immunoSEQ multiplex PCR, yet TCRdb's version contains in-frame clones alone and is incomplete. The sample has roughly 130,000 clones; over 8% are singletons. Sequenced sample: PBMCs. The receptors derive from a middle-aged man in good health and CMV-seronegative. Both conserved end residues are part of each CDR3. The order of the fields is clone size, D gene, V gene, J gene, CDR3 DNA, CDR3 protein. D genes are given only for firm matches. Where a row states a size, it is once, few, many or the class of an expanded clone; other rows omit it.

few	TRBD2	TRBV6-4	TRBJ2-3	TGTGCCAGCAGTGGCGGAGCGGGGGCTTCCACAGATACGCAGTATTTT	CASSGGAGASTDTQYF
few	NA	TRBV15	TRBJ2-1	TGTGCCACCAGCATTCCCTCTATAGCGAATGAGCAGTTCTTC	CATSIPSIANEQFF
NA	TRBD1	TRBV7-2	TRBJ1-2	TGTGCCAGCAGCCTAGGACAGGCTAACTATGGCTACACCTTC	CASSLGQANYGYTF
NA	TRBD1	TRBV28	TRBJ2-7	TGTGCCAGCAGTTTTAGGACAGGGAACTACGAGCAGTACTTC	CASSFRTGNYEQYF
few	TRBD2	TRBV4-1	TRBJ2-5	TGCGCCAGCAGCCAAGGACTAGCGGGGGCCCGGGAGACCCAGTACTTC	CASSQGLAGARETQYF
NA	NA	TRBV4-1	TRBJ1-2	TGCGCCAGCAGCCAAGTGACGGGGGACTATGGCTACACCTTC	CASSQVTGDYGYTF
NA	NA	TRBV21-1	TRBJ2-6	TGTGCCAGCAGCAAAATGAGACTAGCGGGGGGCTCCGGGGCCAACGTCCTGACTTTC	CASSKMRLAGGSGANVLTF
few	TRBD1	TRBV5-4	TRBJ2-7	TGTGCCAGCAGCCGACCCGGGACAGCGAACTCCTACGAGCAGTACTTC	CASSRPGTANSYEQYF
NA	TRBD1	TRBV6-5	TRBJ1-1	TGTGCCAGCATGACAGGGGGCGTGAACACTGAAGCTTTCTTT	CASMTGGVNTEAFF
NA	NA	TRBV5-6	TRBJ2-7	TGTGCCAGCAGCTTGGAATCGGGTGACGAGCAGTACTTC	CASSLESGDEQYF
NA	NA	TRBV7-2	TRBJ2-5	TGTGCCAGCAGCCCCCAGGGAAGGGGCGCGGGGCGAGAGACCCAGTACTTC	CASSPQGRGAGRETQYF
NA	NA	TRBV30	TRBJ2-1	TGTGCCTGGAGTCATTCTAGTGCGGATGAGCAGTTCTTC	CAWSHSSADEQFF
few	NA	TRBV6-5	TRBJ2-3	TGTGCCAGCAGTTACGAGAGCACAGATACGCAGTATTTT	CASSYESTDTQYF
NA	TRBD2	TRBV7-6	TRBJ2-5	TGTGCCAGCAGCCTCAGGGTAGCGGGGGGGAAAGAGACCCAGTACTTC	CASSLRVAGGKETQYF
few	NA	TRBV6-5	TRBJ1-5	TGTGCCAGCAGTTACTCGGAGGGTGGCAATCAGCCCCAGCATTTT	CASSYSEGGNQPQHF
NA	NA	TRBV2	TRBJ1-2	TGTGCCAGCAGTGAGGTCAGAAATAACTATGGCTACACCTTC	CASSEVRNNYGYTF
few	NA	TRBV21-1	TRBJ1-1	TGTGCCAGCAGCAAACGTCCAGGGCCAACTGAAGCTTTCTTT	CASSKRPGPTEAFF
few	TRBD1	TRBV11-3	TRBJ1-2	TGTGCCGCCCCGGGACAGGGTATAGGTGGCTACACCTTC	CAAPGQGIGGYTF
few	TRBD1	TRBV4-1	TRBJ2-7	TGCGCCAGCAGCCAAGTTTTAGGGGGCGCGAACGAGCAGTACTTC	CASSQVLGGANEQYF
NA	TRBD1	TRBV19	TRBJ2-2	TGTGCCAGTTCGGGACAGCACTACACCGGGGAGCTGTTTTTT	CASSGQHYTGELFF
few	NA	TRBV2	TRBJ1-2	TGTGCCAGTGGGTTTGAGACATATGCTGGCTACACCTTC	CASGFETYAGYTF
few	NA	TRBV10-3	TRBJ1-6	TGTGCCATCAGTGAGTCCCAGGGATTGAATTCACCCCTCCACTTT	CAISESQGLNSPLHF
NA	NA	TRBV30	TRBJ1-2	TGTGCCTGGAGAATCGCGGGACCGAGCTATGGCTACACCTTC	CAWRIAGPSYGYTF
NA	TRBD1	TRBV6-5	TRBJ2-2	TGTGCCGGCAGCCGACAGGGCCCCACCGGGGAGCTGTTTTTT	CAGSRQGPTGELFF
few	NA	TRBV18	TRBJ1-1	TGTGCCAGCTCACCATTAACGGGCACTGAAGCTTTCTTT	CASSPLTGTEAFF